These 24 T cell receptor beta chains originate from one sample sequenced in a study of cytomegalovirus exposure and HLA in healthy donors. This PCR relied on a set of 60 Vbeta primers and 13 Jbeta primers. Sequencing used immunoSEQ multiplex PCR; TCRdb keeps in-frame clones, though not all of them. The sample includes 200,000 to 250,000 clones, approximately 80% of them seen just once. The sequenced sample consisted of PBMCs. All receptors derive from a girl under 18 in good health and CMV-seronegative.

The rearrangement links TRBV2 to TRBJ2-2; a possible D gene is TRBD1 (5 bases). The germline V and J ends were trimmed by 3 bases and 6 bases, with 11 bases remaining between them. The CDR3 is made up of 14 amino acids. Germline CDR1 is SNHLY and CDR2 is FYNNEI. Here the CDR3 reads CASSDRVGSGELFF. The CDR3 coding sequence is TGTGCCAGCAGTGACAGGGTAGGGTCCGGGGAGCTGTTTTTT.

This sequence joins TRBV15 and TRBJ1-3; D call uncertain. V was shortened by 1 base and J by 0 bases, with 16 bases between the two germline ends. From germline, CDR1 is LNHNV and CDR2 YYDKDF (reference sequence). The CDR3 runs to 18 residues. CDR3 coding DNA: TGTGCCACCAGCAGAGTTGGACTTGCCCGACTCTCTGGAAACACCATATATTTT. Translating gives CATSRVGLARLSGNTIYF.

This chain uses TRBV18 with TRBJ1-5; 7 bases match TRBD1. The CDR3 extends over 18 amino acids. Germline assignment: CDR1 KGHSH and CDR2 LQKENI. With 3 bases clipped from V and 1 base from J, the junction kept 12 bases outside the gene matches. CDR3 bases: TGTGCCAGCTCACCCTCCTCGGGACAGAAGGGCAGCAATCAGCCCCAGCATTTT. This translates into CASSPSSGQKGSNQPQHF.

The chain links TRBV6-1 to TRBJ1-5; possibly TRBD1 for D (6 bases). The CDR3 has 16 amino acids. The ends were cut back, 0 bases at V and 1 base at J, with 10 bases in the middle. Per germline, CDR1 MNHNS and CDR2 SASEGT. The chain's CDR3 is CASSEAGQPSNQPQHF. The CDR3 nucleotides are TGTGCCAGCAGTGAAGCAGGACAGCCGAGCAATCAGCCCCAGCATTTT.

The chain links TRBV5-1 to TRBJ2-1, with 12 bases lining up with TRBD2. This CDR3 has 19 amino acids. The J segment lost 3 bases and the V segment lost 0 bases, leaving 10 bases of the junction unmatched. In germline, CDR1 is SGHRS, CDR2 YFSETQ. CDR3 nucleotide sequence: TGCGCCAGCAGCTTGGGACTAGCGGGAGTTGTGAGGGGCTACAATGAGCAGTTCTTC. It codes for CASSLGLAGVVRGYNEQFF.

J is TRBJ2-1 and V is TRBV6-6, with TRBD2 matching over 10 bases. Germline V gene lookup returns CDR1 MNHNY and CDR2 SVGAGI (reference sequence). V shed 8 bases, J shed 7 bases, and the junction held 8 bases outside the gene matches. The CDR3 spans 14 residues. Written as DNA, the CDR3 is TGTGCCAGCGTCAAGCGGGAGGGCCGAAATGAGCAGTTCTTC. Its translation: CASVKREGRNEQFF.

This sequence joins TRBV27 and TRBJ2-1; the D gene is possibly TRBD2 (6 bases). The length of the CDR3 is 14 residues. Germline CDR1 is MNHEY and CDR2 is SMNVEV (reference sequence). Trimming took 8 bases from V and 2 from J, leaving 13 bases between them. The CDR3 nucleotides are TGTGCCAGCTCCCAAGGAGGGGCCTACAATGAGCAGTTCTTC. Encoded protein: CASSQGGAYNEQFF.

The gene calls are TRBV11-2 and TRBJ2-5; possible D gene TRBD2, 6 bases. The CDR3 covers 14 residues. The V gene's germline CDR1 is SGHAT and CDR2 FQNNGV. With 2 bases removed from V and 4 bases from J, the gap between germline ends came to 11 bases. The CDR3 reads CASSLWGVRETQYF. The DNA of the CDR3 is TGTGCCAGCAGCTTATGGGGGGTGCGAGAGACCCAGTACTTC.

The J gene is TRBJ1-6, the V gene TRBV2, with D tentatively TRBD1 (6 bases). From germline, CDR1 is SNHLY and CDR2 FYNNEI. The CDR3 sequence is 15 residues long. Trimming took off 4 bases at V and 7 bases at J, with 14 bases between the two ends. CDR3 region: CASSAGQPRNSPLHF. The CDR3 coding sequence is TGTGCCAGCAGTGCTGGACAGCCCAGAAATTCACCCCTCCACTTT.

This clone was seen just once. The V and J genes are TRBV5-8 and TRBJ2-7, with D hard to call. The V end lost 0 bases, the J end lost 9 bases, and 16 bases lay between the germline ends. From germline, CDR1 is SGHTS and CDR2 YDEGEE. The CDR3 has 14 amino acids. The CDR3 nucleotides read TGTGCCAGCAGCTTGGTTCGGGTGTTCGTTCGGCAGTACTTC. This sequence encodes CASSLVRVFVRQYF.

The chain has TRBV5-6 and TRBJ2-7; D is undetermined. CDR1 and CDR2 (germline): SGHDT, YYEEEE. The V end lost 3 bases, the J end lost 3 bases, and 10 bases lay between the germline ends. CDR3 length: 13 amino acids. CDR3 DNA: TGTGCCAGCAGCTGGGCAGGTCGCTACGAGCAGTACTTC. It codes for CASSWAGRYEQYF.

The genes are TRBV11-3 and TRBJ2-5, with 10 nucleotides matching TRBD2. Germline V CDR1 and CDR2: SGHNT, YENEEA. The junction had 11 bases not matched to a gene; V was cut back by 4 bases and J by 6 bases. This CDR3 contains 16 residues. In nucleotides, the CDR3 is TGTGCCAGCAGCTCAGGGGCTAGCGGGAGTGTAAAGACCCAGTACTTC. This translates into CASSSGASGSVKTQYF.

The chain uses TRBV7-2 and TRBJ2-1, with TRBD2 matching 7 bases. The CDR3 has 13 amino acids. Germline V gene sequence: CDR1 SGHTA, CDR2 FQGNSA. V was pared by 4 bases and J by 15 bases, with 12 bases of the junction left unmatched. Here the CDR3 DNA reads TGTGCCAGCAGCTCCAGTCCTAGCGGCAGCTCGTTCTTC. It yields the protein CASSSSPSGSSFF.

This chain uses TRBV4-1 with TRBJ1-2; no clear D gene. This CDR3 is 15 amino acids long. Germline lookup yields CDR1 MGHRA and CDR2 YSYEKL. V was pared by 0 bases and J by 2 bases, with 10 bases between. The CDR3 DNA is TGCGCCAGCAGCCAAGATCGGTCGAGAAACTATGGCTACACCTTC. Translated: CASSQDRSRNYGYTF.

The V gene is TRBV18, the J gene TRBJ2-5; 9 positions match TRBD2. The germline V gene has CDR1 KGHSH and CDR2 LQKENI. This CDR3 contains 16 residues. The V and J ends lost 1 base and 2 bases, in that order; junction bases with no gene match: 5. The CDR3 is CASSPQAGGPQETQYF. In DNA form, the CDR3 reads TGTGCCAGCTCACCACAGGCGGGAGGGCCGCAAGAGACCCAGTACTTC.

V is TRBV2 and J is TRBJ2-1; 7 positions agree with TRBD2. Trimming took 5 bases from V and 7 from J; bases not matched to a gene: 11. The CDR3 contains 15 residues. Germline V CDR1 and CDR2: SNHLY, FYNNEI. DNA for the CDR3: TGTGCCAGCAGTACGATGGCTAGCGGTCGGAATGAGCAGTTCTTC. As protein: CASSTMASGRNEQFF. Full variable domain (rest looked up from reference TRBV2 and TRBJ2-1): EPEVTQTPSHQVTQMGQEVILRCVPISNHLYFYWYRQILGQKVEFLVSFYNNEISEKSEIFDDQFSVERPDGSNFTLKIRSTKLEDSAMYFCASSTMASGRNEQFFGPGTRLTVL.

The chain has TRBV7-9 and TRBJ1-5; 7 bases agree with TRBD1. V shed 5 bases and J 4 bases; nucleotides not matched to a gene: 5. The CDR3 spans 14 residues. CDR1 and CDR2 from the germline V gene are SEHNR and FQNEAQ (reference sequence). The CDR3 bases are TGTGCCAGCAGCCGTCAGGGGGAAAATCAGCCCCAGCATTTT. Amino acid sequence: CASSRQGENQPQHF.

V gene TRBV28 combines with J gene TRBJ1-3; no firm D call. This CDR3 spans 14 amino acids. Looked up from germline, CDR1 is MDHEN and CDR2 is SYDVKM. V was pared by 10 bases and J by 0 bases, with 13 bases between. CDR3 protein: CATIEGSSGNTIYF. In DNA, the CDR3 is TGTGCCACGATTGAGGGCTCCTCTGGAAACACCATATATTTT.

This clone turned up a few times. CDR3 in amino acids: CASSGLAGDDYNEQFF. CDR3 DNA sequence: TGTGCCAGCAGCGGCCTAGCGGGAGATGACTACAATGAGCAGTTCTTC. The rearrangement joins TRBV21-1 to TRBJ2-1; TRBD2, as called in the table, went unchecked against the DNA. TRBV21-1 has pseudogene status. The CDR3 extends over 16 amino acids.

About this clone: Relative to the germline gene, one junction end is altered; a read error may explain this. V is TRBV5-1 and J is TRBJ2-3, with D possibly TRBD2 on 5 matching bases. Germline V gives CDR1 SGHRS, CDR2 YFSETQ. There are 13 residues in the CDR3. The CDR3 coding sequence is TGCGCCAGCACTCCAGGAGGCACAGATACGCATTATTTT. Protein product: CASTPGGTDTHYF.

V is TRBV9 and J is TRBJ2-5; D remains ambiguous. The CDR3 contains 13 residues. Germline assignment: CDR1 SGDLS and CDR2 YYNGEE. Trimming pared 2 bases from V and 3 bases from J, leaving 8 bases between. CDR3 nucleotide sequence: TGTGCCAGCAGCGTTACACCAAAAGAGACCCAGTACTTC. This sequence encodes CASSVTPKETQYF.

V gene TRBV6-5 combines with J gene TRBJ2-5; the match to TRBD2 covers 11 bases. The CDR3 sequence is 14 residues long. Germline CDR1 MNHEY, CDR2 SVGAGI. V shed 6 bases, J shed 3 bases, and the junction held 3 bases outside the gene matches. CDR3 bases: TGTGCCAGCAGAAAACTAGCGGGGGAAGAGACCCAGTACTTC. Amino acid sequence: CASRKLAGEETQYF.

This chain joins TRBV6-5 and TRBJ2-1; TRBD2 matches at 7 bases. The ends lost 0 bases at V and 6 bases at J; junction bases unmatched: 8. CDR1 is MNHEY, CDR2 SVGAGI, per germline. The CDR3 consists of 16 residues. CDR3 nucleotides: TGTGCCAGCAGTTACTCGATTCTGGGGGGGGGCAATGAGCAGTTCTTC. Protein: CASSYSILGGGNEQFF.

This clone was recorded once. The genes are TRBV5-1 and TRBJ2-1, with TRBD2 identical over 7 bases. V gave up 1 base and J gave up 6 bases; unmatched junction bases: 10. From germline, CDR1 is SGHRS and CDR2 YFSETQ. The CDR3 is 16 amino acids. The CDR3 DNA follows: TGCGCCAGCAGCTTGACGCGGCCTAGCGGCCTCAATGAGCAGTTCTTC. Translated, it gives CASSLTRPSGLNEQFF.